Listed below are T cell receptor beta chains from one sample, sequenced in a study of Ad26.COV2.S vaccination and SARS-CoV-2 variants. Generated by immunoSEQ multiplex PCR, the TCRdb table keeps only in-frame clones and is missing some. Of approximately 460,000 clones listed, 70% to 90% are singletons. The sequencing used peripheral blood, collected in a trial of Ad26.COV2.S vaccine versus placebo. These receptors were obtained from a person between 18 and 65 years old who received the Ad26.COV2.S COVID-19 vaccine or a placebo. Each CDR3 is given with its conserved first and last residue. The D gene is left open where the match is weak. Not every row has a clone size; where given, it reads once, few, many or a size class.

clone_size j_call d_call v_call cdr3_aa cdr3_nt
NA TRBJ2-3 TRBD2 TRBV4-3 CASSQDYRTSGGAIDTQYF TGCGCCAGCAGCCAAGATTATCGGACTAGCGGGGGGGCCATAGATACGCAGTATTTT
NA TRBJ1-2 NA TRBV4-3 CASSQVCGGRVGYTF TGCGCCAGCAGCCAAGTATGTGGAGGCCGGGTGGGCTACACCTTC
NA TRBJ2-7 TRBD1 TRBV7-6 CASSPTGAYEQYF TGTGCCAGCAGCCCGACAGGGGCCTACGAGCAGTACTTC
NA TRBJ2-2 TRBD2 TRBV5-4 CASSLPGTSGANTGELFF TGTGCCAGCAGCTTACCCGGGACTAGCGGCGCGAACACCGGGGAGCTGTTTTTT
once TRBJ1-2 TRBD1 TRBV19 CASSAFGTGYGYTF TGTGCCAGTAGTGCCTTCGGGACAGGGTATGGCTACACCTTC
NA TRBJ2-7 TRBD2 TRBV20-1 CSASRDYSYEQYF TGCAGTGCTAGTAGGGACTACTCCTACGAGCAGTACTTC
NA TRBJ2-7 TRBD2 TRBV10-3 CAITRTSQSYEQYF TGTGCCATCACCCGGACTAGCCAAAGCTACGAGCAGTACTTC
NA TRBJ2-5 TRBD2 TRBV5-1 CASSLDPTSGRLETQYF TGCGCCAGCAGCTTGGATCCAACTAGCGGGAGGTTAGAGACCCAGTACTTC
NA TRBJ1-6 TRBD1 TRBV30 CACTRDRVSHGSPSPLHF TGTGCCTGCACCCGGGACAGGGTGTCCCATGGTTCACCGTCACCCCTCCACTTT
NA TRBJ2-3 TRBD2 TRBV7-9 CASRTKISGGTDTQYF TGTGCCAGCCGAACTAAAATTAGCGGGGGGACAGATACGCAGTATTTT
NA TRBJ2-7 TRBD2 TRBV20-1 CSARDSGLAGYEQYF TGCAGTGCTCGTGACTCAGGGCTAGCGGGTTACGAGCAGTACTTC
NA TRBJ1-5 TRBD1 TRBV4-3 CASSQVSGRGRWLGQPQHF TGCGCCAGCAGCCAAGTGTCTGGCAGGGGGCGATGGTTGGGTCAGCCCCAGCATTTT
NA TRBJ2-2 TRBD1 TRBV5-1 CASSQLGQGNTGELFF TGCGCCAGCAGCCAATTGGGACAGGGGAACACCGGGGAGCTGTTTTTT
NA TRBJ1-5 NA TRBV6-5 CASSYGAGHDQPQHF TGTGCCAGCAGTTACGGGGCAGGGCACGATCAGCCCCAGCATTTT
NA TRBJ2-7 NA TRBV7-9 CATGQTYEQYF TGTGCCACAGGACAGACCTACGAGCAGTACTTC
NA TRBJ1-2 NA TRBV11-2 CASSPRDRVYGYTF TGTGCCAGCAGCCCCAGGGATCGTGTCTATGGCTACACCTTC
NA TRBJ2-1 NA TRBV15 CATSRAGNEQFF TGTGCCACCAGCAGAGCAGGCAATGAGCAGTTCTTC
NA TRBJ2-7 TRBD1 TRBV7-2 CASSPGQKYEQYF TGTGCCAGCAGCCCGGGACAGAAGTACGAGCAGTACTTC
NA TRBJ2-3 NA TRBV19 CASRSRIYTDTQYF TGTGCCAGTAGATCGAGGATTTACACAGATACGCAGTATTTT
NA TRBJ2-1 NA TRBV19 CASSTTGPHNEQFF TGTGCCAGTAGTACCACAGGGCCTCACAATGAGCAGTTCTTC
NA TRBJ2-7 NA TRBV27 CASSFNIGGYEQYF TGTGCCAGCAGTTTCAATATTGGCGGCTACGAGCAGTACTTC
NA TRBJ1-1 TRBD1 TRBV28 CASSLGDRTNEAFF TGTGCCAGCAGTTTAGGGGACAGGACGAACGAAGCTTTCTTT
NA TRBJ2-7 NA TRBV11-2 CASSFSNNNYEQYF TGTGCCAGCAGCTTTAGTAATAACAACTACGAGCAGTACTTC
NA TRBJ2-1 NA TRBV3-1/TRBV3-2 CASAYGMFQYNEQFF TGTGCCAGTGCCTACGGAATGTTTCAGTACAATGAGCAGTTCTTC
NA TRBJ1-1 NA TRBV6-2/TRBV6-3 CASSNRSPNTEAFF TGTGCCAGCAGTAACAGGAGTCCGAACACTGAAGCTTTCTTT